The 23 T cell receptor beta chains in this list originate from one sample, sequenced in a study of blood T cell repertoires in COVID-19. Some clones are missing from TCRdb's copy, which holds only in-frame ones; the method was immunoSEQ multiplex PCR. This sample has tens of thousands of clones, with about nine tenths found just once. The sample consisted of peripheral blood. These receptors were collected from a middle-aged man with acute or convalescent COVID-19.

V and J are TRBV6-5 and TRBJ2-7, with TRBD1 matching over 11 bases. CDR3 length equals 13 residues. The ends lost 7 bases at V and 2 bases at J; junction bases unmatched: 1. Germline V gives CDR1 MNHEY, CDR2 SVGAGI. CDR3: CASKGQGAYEQYV. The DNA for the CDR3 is TGTGCCAGCAAGGGACAGGGGGCCTACGAGCAGTACGTC.

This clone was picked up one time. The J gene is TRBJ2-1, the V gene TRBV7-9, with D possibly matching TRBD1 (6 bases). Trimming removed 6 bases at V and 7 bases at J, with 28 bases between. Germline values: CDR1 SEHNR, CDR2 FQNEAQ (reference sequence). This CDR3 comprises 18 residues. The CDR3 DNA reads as TGTGCCAGCAGTCCACCCCTTGCTCCGGGACAACCATGGAATGAGCAGTTCTTC. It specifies CASSPPLAPGQPWNEQFF.

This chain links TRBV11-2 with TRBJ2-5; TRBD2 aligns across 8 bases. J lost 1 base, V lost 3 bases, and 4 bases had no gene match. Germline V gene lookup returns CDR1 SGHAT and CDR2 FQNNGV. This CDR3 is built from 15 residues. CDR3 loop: CASSFTTSGQETQYF. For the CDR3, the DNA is TGTGCCAGCAGCTTCACAACTAGCGGCCAAGAGACCCAGTACTTC. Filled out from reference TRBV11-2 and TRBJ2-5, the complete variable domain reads EAGVAQSPRYKIIEKRQSVAFWCNPISGHATLYWYQQILGQGPKLLIQFQNNGVVDDSQLPKDRFSAERLKGVDSTLKIQPAKLEDSAVYLCASSFTTSGQETQYFGPGTRLLVL.

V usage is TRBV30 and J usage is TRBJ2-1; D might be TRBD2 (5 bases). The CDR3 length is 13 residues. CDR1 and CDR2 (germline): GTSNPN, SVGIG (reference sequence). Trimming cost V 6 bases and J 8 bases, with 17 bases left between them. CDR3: CACAASLSHEQFF. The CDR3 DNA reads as TGTGCCTGTGCGGCTAGCTTAAGCCATGAGCAGTTCTTC.

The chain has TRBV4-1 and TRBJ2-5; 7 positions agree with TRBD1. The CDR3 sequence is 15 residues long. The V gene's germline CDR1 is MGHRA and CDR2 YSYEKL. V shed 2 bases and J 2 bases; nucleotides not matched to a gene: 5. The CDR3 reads CASSQPGQVQETQYF. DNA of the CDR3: TGCGCCAGCAGCCAACCTGGACAGGTGCAAGAGACCCAGTACTTC.

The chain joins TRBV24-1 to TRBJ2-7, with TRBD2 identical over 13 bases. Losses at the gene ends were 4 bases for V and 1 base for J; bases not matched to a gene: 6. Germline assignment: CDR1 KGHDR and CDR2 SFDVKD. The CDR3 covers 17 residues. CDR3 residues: CATSEGTSGKGSYEQYF. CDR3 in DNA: TGTGCCACCAGTGAGGGGACTAGCGGGAAAGGGTCCTACGAGCAGTACTTC.

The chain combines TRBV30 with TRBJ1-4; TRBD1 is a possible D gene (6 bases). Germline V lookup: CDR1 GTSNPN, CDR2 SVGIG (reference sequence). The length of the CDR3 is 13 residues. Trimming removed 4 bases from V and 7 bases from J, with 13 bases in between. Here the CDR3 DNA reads TGTGCCTGGACTTGGCAGGGGAGTGAAAAACTGTTTTTT. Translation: CAWTWQGSEKLFF.

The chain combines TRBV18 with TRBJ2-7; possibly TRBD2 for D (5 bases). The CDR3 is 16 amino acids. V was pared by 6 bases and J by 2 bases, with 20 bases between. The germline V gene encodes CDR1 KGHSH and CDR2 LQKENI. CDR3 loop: CASSLPWRATTYEQYF. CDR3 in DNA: TGTGCCAGCTCCCTCCCGTGGCGGGCAACTACCTACGAGCAGTACTTC.

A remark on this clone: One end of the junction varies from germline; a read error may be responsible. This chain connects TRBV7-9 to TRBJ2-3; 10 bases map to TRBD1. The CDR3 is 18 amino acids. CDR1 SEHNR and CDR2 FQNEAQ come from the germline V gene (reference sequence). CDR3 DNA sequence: TGTGCCAGCACCTTAACAACCGGACAGGGGGTTAGCACAGATACGCAGTATTTT. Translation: CASTLTTGQGVSTDTQYF.

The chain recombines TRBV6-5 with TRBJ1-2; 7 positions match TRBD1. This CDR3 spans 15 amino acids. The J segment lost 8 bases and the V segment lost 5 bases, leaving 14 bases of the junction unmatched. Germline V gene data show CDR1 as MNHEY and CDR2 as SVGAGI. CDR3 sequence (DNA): TGTGCCAGCAGTAACCCGGGACAGAAGAAGACCGGCTACACCTTC. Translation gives CASSNPGQKKTGYTF.

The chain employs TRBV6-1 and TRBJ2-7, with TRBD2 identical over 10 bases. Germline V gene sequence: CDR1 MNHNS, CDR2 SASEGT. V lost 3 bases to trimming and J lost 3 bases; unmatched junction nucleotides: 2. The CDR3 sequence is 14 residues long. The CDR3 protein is CASSETSGFYEQYV. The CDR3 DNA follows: TGTGCCAGCAGTGAGACTAGCGGGTTCTACGAGCAGTACGTC.

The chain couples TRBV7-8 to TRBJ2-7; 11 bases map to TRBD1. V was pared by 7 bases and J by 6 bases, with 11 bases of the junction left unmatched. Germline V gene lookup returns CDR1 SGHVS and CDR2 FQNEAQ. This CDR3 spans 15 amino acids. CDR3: CASKGDRGMVAEQYF. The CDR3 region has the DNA TGTGCCAGCAAGGGGGACAGGGGGATGGTCGCCGAGCAGTACTTC.

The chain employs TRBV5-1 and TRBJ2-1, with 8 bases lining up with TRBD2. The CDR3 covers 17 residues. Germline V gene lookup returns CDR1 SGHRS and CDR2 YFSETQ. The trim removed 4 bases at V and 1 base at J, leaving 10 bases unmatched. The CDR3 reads CASSPPPSGLSYNEQFF. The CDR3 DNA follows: TGCGCCAGCAGCCCACCTCCTAGCGGGTTGTCCTACAATGAGCAGTTCTTC.

CDR3 nucleotide sequence: TGTGCCAGCACCCCTCCCGGGACAGGGGGTTTCGGCACTGAAGCTTTCTTT. Its translation: CASTPPGTGGFGTEAFF. The V gene is TRBV28, the J gene TRBJ1-1; TRBD1 matches 11 bases. J was trimmed by 4 bases and V by 7 bases; bases with no gene match: 14. CDR3 length equals 17 residues. In germline, CDR1 is MDHEN, CDR2 SYDVKM.

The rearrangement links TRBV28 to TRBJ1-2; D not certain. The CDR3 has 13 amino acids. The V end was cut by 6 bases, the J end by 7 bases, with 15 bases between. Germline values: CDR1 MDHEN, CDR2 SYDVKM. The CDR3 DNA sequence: TGTGCCAGCAGGGAGGACCTGGGTGGTGGCTACACCTTC. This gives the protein CASREDLGGGYTF.

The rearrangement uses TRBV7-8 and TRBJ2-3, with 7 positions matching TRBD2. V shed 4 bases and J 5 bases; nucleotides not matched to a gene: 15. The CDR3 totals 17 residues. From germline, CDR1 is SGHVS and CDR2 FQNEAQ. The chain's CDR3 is CASSYRRGARGKDTQYF. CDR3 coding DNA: TGTGCCAGCAGCTACCGACGTGGTGCGCGGGGGAAAGATACGCAGTATTTT.

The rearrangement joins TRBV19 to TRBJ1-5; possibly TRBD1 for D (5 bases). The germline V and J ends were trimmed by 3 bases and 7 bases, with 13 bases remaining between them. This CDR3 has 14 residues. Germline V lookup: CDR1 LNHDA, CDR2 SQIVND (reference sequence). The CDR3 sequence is CASSMTRERQPQHF. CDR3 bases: TGTGCCAGTAGTATGACCAGGGAAAGGCAGCCCCAGCATTTT.

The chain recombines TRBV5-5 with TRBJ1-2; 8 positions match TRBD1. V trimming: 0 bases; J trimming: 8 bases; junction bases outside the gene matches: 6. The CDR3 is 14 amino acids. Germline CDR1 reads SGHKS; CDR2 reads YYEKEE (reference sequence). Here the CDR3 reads CASSLEAGGDGYTF. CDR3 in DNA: TGTGCCAGCAGCTTGGAAGCAGGGGGCGACGGCTACACCTTC.

The CDR3 region is CASSLASGPYGYTF. CDR3 sequence (DNA): TGTGCCAGCAGCTTAGCGTCAGGGCCCTATGGCTACACCTTC. This chain connects TRBV7-9 to TRBJ1-2, with D perhaps matching TRBD1 (5 bases). Germline CDR1 and CDR2: SEHNR and FQNEAQ (reference sequence). The CDR3 has 14 amino acids. V was cut by 0 bases and J by 4 bases, with 9 bases left in between.

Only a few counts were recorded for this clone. The CDR3 is CASSLLAPSYNEQFF. In DNA form, the CDR3 reads TGTGCCAGCAGCCTTCTAGCGCCCTCCTACAATGAGCAGTTCTTC. The chain has TRBV7-9 and TRBJ2-1; D possibly corresponds to TRBD2 (6 bases). Germline V gene data show CDR1 as SEHNR and CDR2 as FQNEAQ (reference sequence). The ends were cut back, 5 bases at V and 0 bases at J, with 11 bases in the middle. The CDR3 is made up of 15 amino acids.

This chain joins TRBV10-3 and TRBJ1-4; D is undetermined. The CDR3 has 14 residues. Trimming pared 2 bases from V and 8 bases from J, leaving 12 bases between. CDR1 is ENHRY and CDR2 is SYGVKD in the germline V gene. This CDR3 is CAISETPREEKLFF. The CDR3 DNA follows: TGTGCCATCAGTGAGACACCTCGGGAGGAAAAACTGTTTTTT.

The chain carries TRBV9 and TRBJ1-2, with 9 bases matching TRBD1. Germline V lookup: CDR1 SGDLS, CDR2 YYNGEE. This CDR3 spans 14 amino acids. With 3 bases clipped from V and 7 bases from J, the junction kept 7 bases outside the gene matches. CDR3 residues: CASSAIQGASGYTF. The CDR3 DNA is TGTGCCAGCAGCGCTATACAGGGGGCGAGTGGCTACACCTTC.

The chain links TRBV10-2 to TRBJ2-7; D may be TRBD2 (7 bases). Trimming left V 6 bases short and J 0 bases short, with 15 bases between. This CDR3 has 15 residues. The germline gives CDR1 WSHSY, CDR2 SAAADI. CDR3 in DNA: TGCGCCAGCAGGAGGGGGGGAGGCCCCTCCTACGAGCAGTACTTC. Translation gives CASRRGGGPSYEQYF.